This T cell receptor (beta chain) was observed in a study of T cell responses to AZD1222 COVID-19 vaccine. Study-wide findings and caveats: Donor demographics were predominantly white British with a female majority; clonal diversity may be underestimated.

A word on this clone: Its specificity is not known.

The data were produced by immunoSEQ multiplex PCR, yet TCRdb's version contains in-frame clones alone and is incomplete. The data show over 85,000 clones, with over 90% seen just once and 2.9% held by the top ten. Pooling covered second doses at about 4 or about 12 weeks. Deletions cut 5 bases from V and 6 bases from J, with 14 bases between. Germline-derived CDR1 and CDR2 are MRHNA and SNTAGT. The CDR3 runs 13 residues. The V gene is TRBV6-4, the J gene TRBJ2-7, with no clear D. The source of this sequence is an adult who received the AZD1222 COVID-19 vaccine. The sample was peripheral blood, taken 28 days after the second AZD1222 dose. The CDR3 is CASSRTGVSEQYF. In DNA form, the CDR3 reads TGTGCCAGCAGTAGGACCGGCGTCTCCGAGCAGTACTTC.